The 24 T cell receptor beta chains in this list originate from one sample, sequenced in a study of a mutant IDH1 vaccine in newly diagnosed glioma. Time point noted: week 5, during vaccination. With topical imiquimod, each dose of the vaccine consisted of 300 ug of mutant IDH1 20-mer peptide. Which antigens these TCRs recognize remains unknown. TCRdb's table, derived via immunoSEQ multiplex PCR, lists solely in-frame clones and lacks some. The sample has about 60,000 clones; approximately 79% are singletons. The sequencing here drew on PBMCs, taken from a glioma patient whose treatment included an IDH1 peptide vaccine. All receptors derive from a woman aged 45-60 years with glioma.

The chain combines TRBV28 with TRBJ1-2; D not certain. In germline, CDR1 is MDHEN, CDR2 SYDVKM. The V end was cut by 2 bases, the J end by 6 bases, with 7 bases between. The CDR3 length is 12 residues. The CDR3 is CASSLTGNGYTF. The CDR3, as DNA: TGTGCCAGCAGTTTAACGGGGAATGGCTACACCTTC.

The CDR3, as DNA: TGTGCCAGCAACTCAAGGGGGTCCCTGAACACTGAAGCTTTCTTT. Its translation is CASNSRGSLNTEAFF. The chain has TRBV25-1 and TRBJ1-1; D is perhaps TRBD1 (6 bases). CDR1 is MGHDK and CDR2 is SYGVNS in the germline V gene. The CDR3 runs to 15 residues. The germline V and J ends were trimmed by 7 bases and 0 bases, with 15 bases remaining between them.

J is TRBJ1-5 and V is TRBV28; D gene unclear. With 3 bases removed from V and 7 bases from J, the gap between germline ends came to 19 bases. This CDR3 region has 16 residues. Germline V gene lookup returns CDR1 MDHEN and CDR2 SYDVKM. CDR3 DNA: TGTGCCAGCAGTTTTGTCCAGCAGATGAGAGACCAGCCCCAGCATTTT. Translating it yields CASSFVQQMRDQPQHF.

V is TRBV4-1 and J is TRBJ2-7, with D possibly TRBD1 on 6 matching bases. From germline, CDR1 is MGHRA and CDR2 YSYEKL. There are 13 residues in the CDR3. V lost 0 bases to trimming and J lost 4 bases, with 7 bases between them. The CDR3 spells CASSQDGTYEQYF. For the CDR3, the DNA is TGCGCCAGCAGCCAAGATGGGACATACGAGCAGTACTTC.

This rearrangement joins TRBV10-1 to TRBJ2-3; D is uncertain. The V gene's germline CDR1 is WNHNN and CDR2 SYGVQD (reference sequence). This CDR3 contains 15 residues. Trimming removed 0 bases from V and 0 bases from J, with 7 bases in between. The CDR3 protein is CASSESAVSTDTQYF. The CDR3 DNA reads as TGCGCCAGCAGTGAGTCTGCAGTTAGCACAGATACGCAGTATTTT.

The genes are TRBV11-2 and TRBJ2-1, with TRBD2 identical over 12 bases. The CDR3 runs 14 residues. V dropped 5 bases and J dropped 8; count of bases not matched to a gene: 4. CDR1 is SGHAT and CDR2 is FQNNGV in the germline V gene. The CDR3 loop reads CASSQLAGGYEQFF. The CDR3 coding sequence is TGTGCCAGCAGCCAACTAGCGGGGGGTTATGAGCAGTTCTTC.

The chain couples TRBV27 to TRBJ2-1; D is unresolved. CDR1 and CDR2 (germline): MNHEY, SMNVEV (reference sequence). The V gene lost 3 bases and the J gene lost 6 bases, with 9 bases spanning the gap. The CDR3 covers 13 residues. The DNA of the CDR3 is TGTGCCAGCAGTTTCCCTGTAGGCAATGAGCAGTTCTTC. Encoded protein: CASSFPVGNEQFF.

This sequence joins TRBV6-5 and TRBJ1-2; tentatively, D is TRBD1 (5 bases). The CDR3 covers 11 residues. Germline values: CDR1 MNHEY, CDR2 SVGAGI. The CDR3: CSSGTEYGYTF. For the CDR3, the DNA is TGTTCCTCCGGGACGGAGTATGGCTACACCTTC.

With respect to this clone: This is likely a read error, given that the CDR3 carries no conserved phenylalanine or tryptophan at its end. The chain has TRBV27 and TRBJ1-2; D is undetermined. CDR1 is MNHEY and CDR2 is SMNVEV in the germline V gene (reference sequence). The CDR3 runs 13 residues. With 2 bases removed from V and 0 bases from J, the gap between germline ends came to 4 bases. CDR3 in amino acids: CASSLSPNYGYTL. In nucleotides, the CDR3 is TGTGCCAGCAGTTTAAGTCCTAACTATGGCTACACCCTC.

This chain joins TRBV7-8 and TRBJ2-2; 8 bases line up with TRBD1. The length of the CDR3 is 15 residues. The germline CDR1 and CDR2 sequences are SGHVS and FQNEAQ. V lost 2 bases and J lost 5; bases outside the gene matches: 4. CDR3 loop: CASSLTQGDTGELFF. The CDR3 DNA follows: TGTGCCAGCAGCTTAACACAGGGGGATACCGGGGAGCTGTTTTTT.

V gene TRBV6-5 combines with J gene TRBJ1-6, with D possibly TRBD1 on 5 matching bases. The CDR3 sequence is 15 residues long. V was cut by 7 bases and J by 7 bases, with 17 bases left in between. Germline V gene sequence: CDR1 MNHEY, CDR2 SVGAGI. This CDR3 is CASKRDQGGNSPLHF. As DNA, the CDR3 is TGTGCCAGCAAACGAGATCAGGGAGGAAATTCACCCCTCCACTTT.

V gene TRBV5-4 combines with J gene TRBJ2-5, with 7 bases lining up with TRBD1. Trimming removed 4 bases from V and 1 base from J; junction bases left unmatched: 4. Germline V gene data show CDR1 as SGHNT and CDR2 as YYREEE (reference sequence). The CDR3 contains 14 residues. The CDR3 DNA reads as TGTGCCAGCAGCAGAGGGACAGCCCAAGAGACCCAGTACTTC. Its protein is CASSRGTAQETQYF. The variable domain in full, with the rest retrieved from reference TRBV5-4 and TRBJ2-5, is ETGVTQSPTHLIKTRGQQVTLRCSSQSGHNTVSWYQQALGQGPQFIFQYYREEENGRGNFPPRFSGLQFPNYSSELNVNALELDDSALYLCASSRGTAQETQYFGPGTRLLVL.

This clone was observed a handful of times. The chain combines TRBV7-9 with TRBJ1-2; possible D gene TRBD1, 5 bases. The CDR3 loop spans 15 amino acids. The germline V and J ends were trimmed by 2 bases and 8 bases, with 18 bases remaining between them. In germline, CDR1 is SEHNR, CDR2 FQNEAQ (reference sequence). CDR3 in amino acids: CASSLIQGALFGYTF. CDR3 in DNA: TGTGCCAGCAGCTTAATTCAAGGGGCTCTTTTCGGCTACACCTTC.

This rearrangement joins TRBV5-1 to TRBJ2-7, with D possibly matching TRBD1 (5 bases). The germline gives CDR1 SGHRS, CDR2 YFSETQ. The CDR3 is made up of 13 amino acids. Trimming shortened V by 4 bases and J by 4 bases, and 12 bases separated the two germline ends. The DNA of the CDR3 is TGCGCCAGCAGCACCAACAGGAATTACGAGCAGTACTTC. This encodes CASSTNRNYEQYF. Variable domain in full (rest from reference TRBV5-1 and TRBJ2-7): KAGVTQTPRYLIKTRGQQVTLSCSPISGHRSVSWYQQTPGQGLQFLFEYFSETQRNKGNFPGRFSGRQFSNSRSEMNVSTLELGDSALYLCASSTNRNYEQYFGPGTRLTVT.

V gene TRBV27 combines with J gene TRBJ2-7, with D possibly being TRBD1 (5 bases). Germline V CDR1 and CDR2: MNHEY, SMNVEV (reference sequence). The V end was cut by 6 bases, the J end by 4 bases, with 16 bases between. The CDR3 contains 14 residues. DNA for the CDR3: TGTGCCAGCAGGGACCAGGGCGGTCGGTACGAGCAGTACTTC. This codes for CASRDQGGRYEQYF.

This clone has a single count. The V call is TRBV11-3, the J call TRBJ1-1, with D possibly TRBD1 on 5 matching bases. Looked up from germline, CDR1 is SGHNT and CDR2 is YENEEA. Trimming shortened V by 2 bases and J by 5 bases, and 15 bases separated the two germline ends. The CDR3 length is 15 residues. The CDR3 sequence is CASSLRPGIGTEAFF. The CDR3 DNA is TGTGCCAGCAGCTTAAGACCAGGGATTGGGACTGAAGCTTTCTTT.

The CDR3 loop is CASSLGTATYEQYF. For the CDR3, the DNA is TGCGCCAGCAGCTTGGGGACAGCAACCTACGAGCAGTACTTC. J is TRBJ2-7 and V is TRBV5-1, with TRBD1 as a possible D gene (6 bases). The germline gives CDR1 SGHRS, CDR2 YFSETQ. The V end was cut by 0 bases, the J end by 2 bases, with 9 bases between. This CDR3 spans 14 amino acids. Combining the CDR3 with reference TRBV5-1 and TRBJ2-7 gives the whole variable domain KAGVTQTPRYLIKTRGQQVTLSCSPISGHRSVSWYQQTPGQGLQFLFEYFSETQRNKGNFPGRFSGRQFSNSRSEMNVSTLELGDSALYLCASSLGTATYEQYFGPGTRLTVT.

This chain links TRBV10-3 with TRBJ1-3; perhaps TRBD1 as D (5 bases). The germline gives CDR1 ENHRY, CDR2 SYGVKD. Trimming pared 10 bases from V and 2 bases from J, leaving 9 bases between. This CDR3 region has 12 residues. This chain's CDR3 is CATQEAGNTIYF. The CDR3 nucleotides read TGTGCCACACAGGAGGCTGGAAACACCATATATTTT.

This chain uses TRBV7-9 with TRBJ1-2; 9 nucleotides match TRBD1. Germline V gives CDR1 SEHNR, CDR2 FQNEAQ (reference sequence). The V segment lost 5 bases and the J segment 8 bases; nucleotides outside the gene matches: 12. The CDR3 totals 15 residues. CDR3 DNA: TGTGCCAGCAGCACTAGCGGGGGACAGGGCAGGGGCTACACCTTC. Translating it yields CASSTSGGQGRGYTF. The full variable domain, with the rest looked up from reference TRBV7-9 and TRBJ1-2, is DTGVSQNPRHKITKRGQNVTFRCDPISEHNRLYWYRQTLGQGPEFLTYFQNEAQLEKSRLLSDRFSAERPKGSFSTLEIQRTEQGDSAMYLCASSTSGGQGRGYTFGSGTRLTVV.

The chain joins TRBV28 to TRBJ2-2, with TRBD1 identical over 8 bases. Losses at the gene ends were 6 bases for V and 3 bases for J; bases not matched to a gene: 3. Germline values: CDR1 MDHEN, CDR2 SYDVKM. The CDR3 is 14 amino acids. This CDR3 reads CASRSGGHTGELFF. Here the CDR3 DNA reads TGTGCCAGCAGGTCAGGGGGCCACACCGGGGAGCTGTTTTTT.

This chain uses TRBV9 with TRBJ1-1; the D gene is possibly TRBD1 (5 bases). There are 15 residues in the CDR3. V was cut by 0 bases and J by 0 bases, with 9 bases left in between. CDR1 SGDLS and CDR2 YYNGEE come from the germline V gene. CDR3 in DNA: TGTGCCAGCAGCGTAGTCGGGACCCTGAACACTGAAGCTTTCTTT. Protein sequence: CASSVVGTLNTEAFF.

This clone was detected a few times. The V gene is TRBV7-2, the J gene TRBJ1-1; D may be TRBD1 (5 bases). The CDR3 runs 11 residues. Per the germline V gene, CDR1 is SGHTA and CDR2 is FQGNSA. V lost 5 bases and J 11 bases, leaving 12 bases between the germline ends. The CDR3 nucleotides read TGTGCCAGCAGCCTGGGGGGAGGCGCTTTCTTT. This sequence encodes CASSLGGGAFF.

This chain joins TRBV11-3 and TRBJ1-4, with D hard to call. The CDR3 is 13 amino acids. In germline, CDR1 is SGHNT, CDR2 YENEEA. The V gene lost 2 bases and the J gene lost 7 bases, with 8 bases spanning the gap. This chain's CDR3 is CASSLLDGEKLFF. CDR3 in DNA: TGTGCCAGCAGCTTATTGGACGGTGAAAAACTGTTTTTT.

The V and J genes are TRBV9 and TRBJ1-2; possible D gene TRBD1, 5 bases. Trimming pared 0 bases from V and 0 bases from J, leaving 9 bases between. The germline V gene encodes CDR1 SGDLS and CDR2 YYNGEE. The CDR3 consists of 15 residues. The CDR3: CASSVADTANYGYTF. The CDR3 nucleotides read TGTGCCAGCAGCGTAGCGGACACCGCTAACTATGGCTACACCTTC.